Detailed here is one T cell receptor beta chain. Its antigen is still unknown. This sample is part of a study of post-analysis software for immune sequencing data. The library was made from cDNA and included unique molecular identifiers. Via MiXCR, TCRdb re-called the PCR reads, giving one row per CDR3 protein. The sample carries 400,000 to 500,000 distinct CDR3 sequences, approximately 38% recorded once. V gave up 1 base and J gave up 0 bases, with 17 bases separating them. Germline-derived CDR1 and CDR2 are KGHSH and LQKENI. The CDR3 has 18 residues. Study-wide results and limits: The five TRBV segments detected at higher frequency in patients than in controls included TRBV5-6, TRBV5-1 and TRBV20-1. People with multiple sclerosis had a significantly lower normalized Chao1 diversity than controls did.

This clonotype was sampled from a girl aged 2-10 years with multiple sclerosis. The sequencing input was blood. The chain recombines TRBV18 with TRBJ2-3; tentative D call: TRBD2 (6 bases). As DNA, the CDR3 is TGTGCCAGCTCACCACGTCTAGCGAGCGACCGAAGCACAGATACGCAGTATTTT. Its translation is CASSPRLASDRSTDTQYF.